This T cell receptor (beta chain) was documented in a study of CD8+CD57+ T cells in acquired aplastic anemia. Remarks on this clonotype: Its antigen is unknown.

Notes on the study in general: Patients and controls were found to share twenty-nine CD8+ CDR3 sequences.

V shed 4 bases and J shed 0 bases, with 12 bases lying between them. CDR1 SEHNR and CDR2 FQNEAQ come from the germline V gene (reference sequence). This CDR3 has 15 residues. Profiles of TCR beta VDJ and CDR3 were generated from a genomic DNA template. Using its own MiXCR run on the reads, TCRdb lists one record per CDR3 protein. The sample lists some 290,000 distinct CDR3 sequences; 45% to 70% were seen once. Specimen: sorted CD4+, CD8+, or CD8+CD57+ T cells (not recorded which) from PBMCs. The TCR was taken from a human donor with severe aplastic anemia or a healthy control (not recorded which). The genes are TRBV7-9 and TRBJ1-1, with a tentative D call TRBD1 (5 bases). The DNA for the CDR3 is TGTGCCAGCAGCTCGGGGCCACAGTTGAACACTGAAGCTTTCTTT. Amino acid sequence: CASSSGPQLNTEAFF. The full variable domain, in which reference TRBV7-9 and TRBJ1-1 provide the parts outside the CDR3, is DTGVSQNPRHKITKRGQNVTFRCDPISEHNRLYWYRQTLGQGPEFLTYFQNEAQLEKSRLLSDRFSAERPKGSFSTLEIQRTEQGDSAMYLCASSSGPQLNTEAFFGQGTRLTVV.